This T cell receptor (beta chain) was observed in a study of blood T cell repertoires in COVID-19. About the research overall: Material from acute and convalescent COVID-19 was sourced from the United States, Italy and Spain. PBMCs, B-cell-depleted T cells, or T cells were the source of the cDNA or gDNA that made up the material.

In the authors' methods: Estimates of nucleated cell counts were drawn from the amplification of reference gene primers. TCRdb's table, derived via immunoSEQ multiplex PCR, lists solely in-frame clones and lacks some. The DNA gave D and trimming, while V, J and clone size come from that table. In the table there are approximately 120,000 clones, 55% to 70% of which are singletons. CDR3 length: 14 amino acids. V dropped 0 bases and J dropped 6 bases, with 8 bases sitting between them. CDR1 and CDR2 (germline): MDHEN, SYDVKM. This sequence joins TRBV28 and TRBJ2-2; D is perhaps TRBD2 (5 bases). The sample taken for sequencing was peripheral blood. The origin of this receptor is a woman aged 70-85 years with acute or convalescent COVID-19. The CDR3 DNA follows: TGTGCCAGCAGTTTATGGATAGCGTCCGGGGAGCTGTTTTTT. Translating it yields CASSLWIASGELFF.